The clone carrying this TCR beta chain was seen more than once but under ten times. As yet, its antigen is unknown. The sample originates from a study of T cell repertoires in cytomegalovirus infection. Regarding the study as a whole: HLA-C-restricted, CMV-specific TCR beta clonotypes were dominant ex vivo.

TCRdb called the reads again in MiXCR, with one record for every CDR3 protein. The data hold about 920,000 distinct CDR3 sequences, with less than 35% observed a single time. CDR1 is MDHEN and CDR2 is SYDVKM in the germline V gene. This CDR3 contains 16 residues. The ends were cut back, 2 bases at V and 6 bases at J, with 16 bases in the middle. This sequence joins TRBV28 and TRBJ2-2; possibly TRBD1 for D (6 bases). This clonotype was obtained from a human donor in good health (CMV status not recorded). Some clones in this sample may be carry-over from other donors' samples. Sample: cultured CD8+ T cells from PBMCs, taken from culture after CMV antigen stimulation. The chain's CDR3 is CASSLPLDSPAGELFF. The CDR3, as DNA: TGTGCCAGCAGTTTACCCCTGGACAGTCCTGCCGGGGAGCTGTTTTTT.